This is a list of T cell receptor beta chains from one sample in a study of blood T cell repertoires in COVID-19. Method: immunoSEQ multiplex PCR; TCRdb's copy keeps in-frame clones and lacks some. Among under 250,000 clones listed, more than 70% were seen once. Sequencing input: peripheral blood. The receptors originated from a woman aged 60 to 75 with acute or convalescent COVID-19. CDR3s include the opening cysteine and the closing phenylalanine or tryptophan. A D gene is named only where the DNA matches it firmly. Clone sizes are given selectively: once, few, many, or a class where the clone is expanded.

TRBV12-3/TRBV12-4	.	.	TRBJ1-1	TGTGCCAGCAGTTTCCTGTTGAACACTGAAGCTTTCTTT	CASSFLLNTEAFF
TRBV4-2	.	.	TRBJ2-3	TGTGCCAGCAGCCAAGGATCGGGGGGCAAGACAGATACGCAGTATTTT	CASSQGSGGKTDTQYF
TRBV28	.	.	TRBJ2-3	TGTGCCAGCAGCTCCCCGTTCCTCGGTACGCAGTATTTT	CASSSPFLGTQYF
TRBV5-1	once	TRBD1	TRBJ2-2	TGCGCCAGCAGTTCTTTAAGGGACAGGGGGCCGAACACCGGGGAGCTGTTTTTT	CASSSLRDRGPNTGELFF
TRBV7-9	once	.	TRBJ1-1	TGTGCCAGCAGCAGCTCGTCCGTCTTCACCTTT	CASSSSSVFTF
TRBV30	.	TRBD2	TRBJ2-7	TGTGCCTGGAAAACCGGGACTAGCAGGTACGAGCAGTACTTC	CAWKTGTSRYEQYF
TRBV2	.	.	TRBJ1-1	TGTGCCAGCAGCTTCTCCGAGGGTTTTGAAGCTTTCTTT	CASSFSEGFEAFF
TRBV19	.	.	TRBJ1-5	TGTGCCAGTAGTCCTTTTACAGGGAATCAGCCCCAGCATTTT	CASSPFTGNQPQHF
TRBV6-2/TRBV6-3	.	.	TRBJ2-1	TGTGCCAGCAGTTACTCCCGGGATCTTTTCAGCTCCTACAATGAGCAGTTCTTC	CASSYSRDLFSSYNEQFF
TRBV10-1	few	TRBD2	TRBJ2-1	TGCGCCAGCAGTGTAGAGCGGGGTTATTACAATGAGCAGTTCTTC	CASSVERGYYNEQFF
TRBV20-1	.	.	TRBJ1-3	TGCAGTGCTAGTTATAGTACCTCTGGAAACACCATATATTTT	CSASYSTSGNTIYF
TRBV28	.	TRBD1	TRBJ1-1	TGTGCCAGCAGCCGGACAGGGGCTGAAGCTTTCTTT	CASSRTGAEAFF
TRBV5-6	.	TRBD2	TRBJ2-2	TGTGCCAGCAGCTTGCCTAGCGGGGGAACCGGGGAGCTGTTTTTT	CASSLPSGGTGELFF
TRBV6-5	.	TRBD2	TRBJ2-1	TGTGCCAGCAGTTACTCGCTAGCGGAACAAAACAATGAGCAGTTCTTC	CASSYSLAEQNNEQFF
TRBV12-3/TRBV12-4	.	.	TRBJ1-2	TGTGCCAGCAGACCCGCCGGGACACATGGCTACACCTTC	CASRPAGTHGYTF
TRBV28	.	TRBD1	TRBJ1-4	TGTGCCAGCAGTCCATTGGACAGGGGGCGCGAAAAACTGTTTTTT	CASSPLDRGREKLFF
TRBV5-4	.	.	TRBJ2-2	TGTGCCAGCAGCTTTGGGGGCAGCTTTTACACCGGGGAGCTGTTTTTT	CASSFGGSFYTGELFF
TRBV6-5	.	.	TRBJ2-7	TGTGCCAGTACCGCACCTGGGACAAGATACGAGCAGTACTTC	CASTAPGTRYEQYF
TRBV6-5	.	.	TRBJ2-7	TGTGCCAGCAGCTCACTAGCCAACTACGAGCAGTACTTC	CASSSLANYEQYF
TRBV19	.	TRBD2	TRBJ2-1	TGTGCCAGTAGTATTCTGGGGGGCGGGAGGGCCCATGAGCAGTTCTTC	CASSILGGGRAHEQFF
TRBV6-6	.	TRBD2	TRBJ2-7	TGTGCCAGCAGTTACTCGTCTAGCGGGAGAAGCGAGCAGTACTTC	CASSYSSSGRSEQYF
TRBV6-5	once	.	TRBJ1-5	TGTGCCAGCAGAAGAGGGGGGGACAATCAGCCCCAGCATTTT	CASRRGGDNQPQHF
TRBV5-6	.	TRBD2	TRBJ2-7	TGTGCCAGCAGCTCCCTAGCGGGGGACCCTTCTTACGAGCAGTACTTC	CASSSLAGDPSYEQYF